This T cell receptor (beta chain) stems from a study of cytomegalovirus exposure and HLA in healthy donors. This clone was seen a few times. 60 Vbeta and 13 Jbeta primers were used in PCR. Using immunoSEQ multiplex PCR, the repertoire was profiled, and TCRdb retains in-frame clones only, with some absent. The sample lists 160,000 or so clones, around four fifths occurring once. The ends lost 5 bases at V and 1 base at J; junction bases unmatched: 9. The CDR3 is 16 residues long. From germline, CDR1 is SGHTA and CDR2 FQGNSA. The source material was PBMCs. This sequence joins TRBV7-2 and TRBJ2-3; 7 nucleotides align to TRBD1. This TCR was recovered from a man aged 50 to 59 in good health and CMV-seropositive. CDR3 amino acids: CASSKRQGEGTDTQYF. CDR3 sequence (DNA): TGTGCCAGCAGCAAAAGACAGGGTGAGGGCACAGATACGCAGTATTTT.